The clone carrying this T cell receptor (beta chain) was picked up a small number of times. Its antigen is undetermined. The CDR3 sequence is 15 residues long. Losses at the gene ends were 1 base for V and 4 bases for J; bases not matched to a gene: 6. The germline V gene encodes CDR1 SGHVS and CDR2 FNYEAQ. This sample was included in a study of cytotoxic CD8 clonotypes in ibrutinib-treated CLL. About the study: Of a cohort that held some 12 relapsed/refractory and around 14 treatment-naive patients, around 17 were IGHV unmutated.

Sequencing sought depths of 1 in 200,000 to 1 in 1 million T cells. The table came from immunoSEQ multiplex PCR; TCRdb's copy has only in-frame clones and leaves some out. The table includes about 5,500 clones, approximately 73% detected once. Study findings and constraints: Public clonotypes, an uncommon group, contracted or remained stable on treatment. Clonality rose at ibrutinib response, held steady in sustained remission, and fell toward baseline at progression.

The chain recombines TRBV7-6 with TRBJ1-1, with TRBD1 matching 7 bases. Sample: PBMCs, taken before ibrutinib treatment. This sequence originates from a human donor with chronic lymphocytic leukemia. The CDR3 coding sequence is TGTGCCAGCAGCTTAGGAAGGGGGCATCGCACTGAAGCTTTCTTT. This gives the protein CASSLGRGHRTEAFF.